This TCR beta chain emerged from a study of regulatory T cells in long-lasting Graves disease. Study results and limitations: TCR diversity in persistent Graves' patients was below that of newly diagnosed ones.

This clonotype was found many times. Its specificity is not known. The germline CDR1 and CDR2 sequences are SGHAT and FQNNGV. V was cut by 5 bases and J by 1 base, with 8 bases left in between. The CDR3 length is 13 residues. The TCR beta library used iRepertoire HTBI primers with Arm-PCR amplification of CDR3. TCRdb passed the multiplex PCR reads through MiXCR, listing each CDR3 protein once. The sample comprises under 500,000 distinct CDR3 sequences, about 15% of which are singletons, and about 10% rests with the top ten. Time point in this sample: newly diagnosed GD, antithyroid drugs for less than 3 months. Extracted PBMC RNA gave rise to the TCR library. These data also featured in a second study, about T cells in Graves' hyperthyroidism and ophthalmopathy. That study reports: Ophthalmopathy got predicted by the model a median roughly 6.4 months before its onset.

This clonotype originated in a woman in her thirties with Graves disease. This sequence joins TRBV11-2 and TRBJ1-1; D is unclear. This material consisted of peripheral blood mononuclear cells (PBMCs), taken at new diagnosis, from a patient treated with antithyroid drugs. The CDR3 DNA is TGTGCCAGCAGCCTCAGGAGGAACACTGAAGCTTTCTTT. Its protein product is CASSLRRNTEAFF. Supplemented by reference TRBV11-2 and TRBJ1-1, the full variable domain reads EAGVAQSPRYKIIEKRQSVAFWCNPISGHATLYWYQQILGQGPKLLIQFQNNGVVDDSQLPKDRFSAERLKGVDSTLKIQPAKLEDSAVYLCASSLRRNTEAFFGQGTRLTVV.